Listed below are T cell receptor beta chains from one sample, sequenced in a study of blood T cell repertoires in COVID-19. Sequenced by immunoSEQ multiplex PCR; TCRdb stores in-frame clones only, minus some. The sample has approximately 320,000 clones; over 75% are singletons. The sequencing sample was made of peripheral blood. All receptors come from a human donor in a cohort sampled during active COVID-19. CDR3s include the opening cysteine and the closing phenylalanine or tryptophan. The D gene is left open where the match is weak. Clone size appears in some rows only: once, few, many, or a class for an expanded clone.

TRBV2	TRBD1	TRBJ2-7	NA	13	TGTGCCAGCGGGGACAGGGGTCCCTACGAGCAGTACTTC	CASGDRGPYEQYF
TRBV6-5	NA	TRBJ1-1	NA	13	TGTGCCAGCACCCTAACCCTGAACACTGAAGCTTTCTTT	CASTLTLNTEAFF
TRBV14	TRBD1	TRBJ2-7	NA	13	TGTGCCAGCAGTCTGACAGGGGAAGGCGAGCAGTACTTC	CASSLTGEGEQYF
TRBV27	TRBD1	TRBJ2-2	NA	16	TGTGCCAGCAGACCAGGGGGTATAACGAACACCGGGGAGCTGTTTTTT	CASRPGGITNTGELFF
TRBV7-2	NA	TRBJ1-2	NA	16	TGTGCCAGCAGCTCGCATTTTTTGTTAGCTAACTATGGCTACACCTTC	CASSSHFLLANYGYTF
TRBV5-1	NA	TRBJ2-7	NA	17	TGCGCCAGCCGAGCCCTAGAAGGTTGGCTAAGCTCCTACGAGCAGTACTTC	CASRALEGWLSSYEQYF
TRBV5-1	NA	TRBJ2-3	NA	17	TGCGCCAGCAGCTCGATGGGGGCGGGGGAAGAAGCAGATACGCAGTATTTT	CASSSMGAGEEADTQYF
TRBV18	TRBD1	TRBJ2-7	NA	15	TGTGCCAGCTCACCGGGACAGGGGCTCTCCTACGAGCAGTACTTC	CASSPGQGLSYEQYF
TRBV7-8	NA	TRBJ2-3	once	15	TGTGCCAGCAGCTCCAGGGGGGACGGCACAGATACGCAGTATTTT	CASSSRGDGTDTQYF
TRBV5-5	TRBD1	TRBJ1-2	NA	13	TGTGCCAGCAGCTCCGGACAGGGGGCAGGCTACACCTTC	CASSSGQGAGYTF
TRBV4-1	TRBD1	TRBJ2-2	NA	17	TGCGCCAGCAGCCAGGCCGGGACAGGGTTCATCACCGGGGAGCTGTTTTTT	CASSQAGTGFITGELFF
TRBV2	NA	TRBJ1-4	NA	15	TGTGCCAGCAGCGGACGGTTAGGGGGAAATGAAAAACTGTTTTTT	CASSGRLGGNEKLFF
TRBV12-3/TRBV12-4	NA	TRBJ1-5	NA	12	TGTGCCAGCAGCAATGGCCCCGCCGTTATGCATTTT	CASSNGPAVMHF
TRBV5-1	NA	TRBJ1-1	NA	12	TGCGCCAGCAGCCCACGGGGAAATGAAGCTTTCTTT	CASSPRGNEAFF
TRBV10-3	NA	TRBJ1-2	few	13	TGTGCCATAAGCAACAGGGAAGACTATGGCTACACCTTC	CAISNREDYGYTF
TRBV19	NA	TRBJ2-7	NA	14	TGTGCCAGTAGTATATTCGGACAGACCTACGAGCAGTACTTC	CASSIFGQTYEQYF
TRBV5-5	TRBD1	TRBJ1-6	once	19	TGTGCCAGCAGCTTCGTGAGACAGGGGCCAGCTTGGAATAATTCACCCCTCCACTTT	CASSFVRQGPAWNNSPLHF
TRBV7-2	NA	TRBJ1-2	NA	14	TGTGCCAGCAGCTTAGAGGATGGGCTCTATGGCTACACCTTC	CASSLEDGLYGYTF
TRBV9	TRBD2	TRBJ2-2	NA	15	TGTGCCAGCAGCGTAGCGGGGGGGAACACCGGGGAGCTGTTTTTT	CASSVAGGNTGELFF
TRBV6-5	TRBD2	TRBJ2-7	NA	15	TGTGCCAGCATTCAACCGGGAGGGAGGACCTACGAGCAGTACTTC	CASIQPGGRTYEQYF
TRBV18	TRBD1	TRBJ2-6	NA	17	TGTGCCAGCTCACAACAGGGGGCGGGCCCTGGGGCCAACGTCCTGACTTTC	CASSQQGAGPGANVLTF
TRBV27	TRBD1	TRBJ1-6	NA	12	TGTGCCAGCGCGAGGGGGCAGTCACCCCTCCACTTT	CASARGQSPLHF
TRBV5-1	NA	TRBJ1-4	NA	14	TGCGCCAGCAGCTTGGGTCAAATCAATGAAAAACTGTTTTTT	CASSLGQINEKLFF
TRBV14	NA	TRBJ1-3	NA	13	TGTGCCAGCAGCCAGACACCGTCAAACACCATATATTTT	CASSQTPSNTIYF
TRBV24-1	NA	TRBJ1-2	few	15	TGTGCCACCAGTACGAGCGATGCGGGGGTGTATGGCTACACCTTC	CATSTSDAGVYGYTF
TRBV6-4	TRBD1	TRBJ2-1	NA	14	TGTGCCAGCAGTGTGGGGACAGGGGGGGATGAGCAGTTCTTC	CASSVGTGGDEQFF
TRBV5-1	TRBD1	TRBJ1-1	NA	17	TGCGCCAGCAGCTGGACAGGGGATCATAGTTTGAACACTGAAGCTTTCTTT	CASSWTGDHSLNTEAFF
TRBV2	NA	TRBJ1-6	NA	15	TGTGCCAGCAGTCCGGACAGAAAGGCGCATTCACCCCTCCACTTT	CASSPDRKAHSPLHF
TRBV6-4	TRBD1	TRBJ2-1	once	16	TGTGCCAGCAGTGACTCCGGGGACAGGGGGGGCAATGAGCAGTTCTTC	CASSDSGDRGGNEQFF
TRBV18	NA	TRBJ2-3	NA	15	TGTGCCAGCTCACCACGGCAGGAGGGCACAGATACGCAGTATTTT	CASSPRQEGTDTQYF
TRBV5-6	TRBD1	TRBJ1-4	NA	15	TGTGCCAGCAGCGCGGTGGGACAGGAGCTTGAAAAACTGTTTTTT	CASSAVGQELEKLFF
TRBV4-1	TRBD1	TRBJ1-2	NA	15	TGCGCCAGCAGCCAAGATAGAGAGACAGGGAATGGCTACACCTTC	CASSQDRETGNGYTF
TRBV4-2	TRBD1	TRBJ1-2	NA	16	TGTGCCAGCAGCCCGGACAGGGCCTCCGGGTTCTATGGCTACACCTTC	CASSPDRASGFYGYTF
TRBV6-1	TRBD2	TRBJ2-3	NA	16	TGTGCCAGCAGTGAACAGCCTAGCGGGGAAACAGATACGCAGTATTTT	CASSEQPSGETDTQYF
TRBV6-5	NA	TRBJ1-6	NA	16	TGTGCCAGCAGTTCCCCCCAAACAGGTGAAAATTCACCCCTCCACTTT	CASSSPQTGENSPLHF
TRBV7-9	NA	TRBJ1-1	NA	13	TGTGCCAGCAGCTTAGATAGGAACACTGAAGCTTTCTTT	CASSLDRNTEAFF